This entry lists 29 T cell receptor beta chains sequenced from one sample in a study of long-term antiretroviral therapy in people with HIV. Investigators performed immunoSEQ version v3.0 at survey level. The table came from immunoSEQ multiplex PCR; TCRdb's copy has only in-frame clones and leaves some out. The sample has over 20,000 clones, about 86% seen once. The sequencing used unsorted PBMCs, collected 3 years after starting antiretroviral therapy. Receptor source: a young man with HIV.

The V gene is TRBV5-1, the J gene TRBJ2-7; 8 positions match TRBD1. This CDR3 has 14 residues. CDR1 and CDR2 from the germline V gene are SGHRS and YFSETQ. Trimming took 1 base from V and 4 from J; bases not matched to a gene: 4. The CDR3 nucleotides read TGCGCCAGCAGCTTGTTGGGACAGGATTACGAGCAGTACTTC. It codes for CASSLLGQDYEQYF.

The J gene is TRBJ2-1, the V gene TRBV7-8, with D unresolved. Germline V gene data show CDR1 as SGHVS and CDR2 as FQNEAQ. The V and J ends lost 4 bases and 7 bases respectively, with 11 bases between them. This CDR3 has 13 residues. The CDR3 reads CASSSELSNEQFF. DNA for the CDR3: TGTGCCAGCAGCTCTGAGTTGAGTAATGAGCAGTTCTTC.

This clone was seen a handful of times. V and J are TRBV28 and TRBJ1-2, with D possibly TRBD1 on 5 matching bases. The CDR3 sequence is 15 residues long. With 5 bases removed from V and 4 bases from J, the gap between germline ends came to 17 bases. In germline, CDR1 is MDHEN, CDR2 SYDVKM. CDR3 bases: TGTGCCAGCAGTCCCGAGCCTGTAAGGGGCTATGGCTACACCTTC. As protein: CASSPEPVRGYGYTF.

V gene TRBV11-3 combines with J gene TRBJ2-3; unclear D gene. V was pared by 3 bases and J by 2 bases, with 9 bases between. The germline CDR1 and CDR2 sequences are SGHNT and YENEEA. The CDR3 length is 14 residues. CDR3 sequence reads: CASSLSQSTDTQYF. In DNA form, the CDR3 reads TGTGCCAGCAGCTTGTCCCAATCCACAGATACGCAGTATTTT.

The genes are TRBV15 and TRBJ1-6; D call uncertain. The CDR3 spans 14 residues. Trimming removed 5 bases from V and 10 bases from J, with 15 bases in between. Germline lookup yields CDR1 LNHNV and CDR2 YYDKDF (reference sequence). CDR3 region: CATSERRDMSPLHF. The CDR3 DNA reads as TGTGCCACCAGCGAGAGGAGGGATATGTCACCCCTCCACTTT.

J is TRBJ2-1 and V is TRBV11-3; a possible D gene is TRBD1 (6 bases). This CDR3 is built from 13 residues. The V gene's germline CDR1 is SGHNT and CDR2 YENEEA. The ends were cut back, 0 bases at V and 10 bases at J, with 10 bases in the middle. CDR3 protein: CASSLEGAQEQFF. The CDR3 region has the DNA TGTGCCAGCAGCTTAGAGGGGGCACAGGAGCAGTTCTTC. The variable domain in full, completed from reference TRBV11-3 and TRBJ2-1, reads EAGVVQSPRYKIIEKKQPVAFWCNPISGHNTLYWYLQNLGQGPELLIRYENEEAVDDSQLPKDRFSAERLKGVDSTLKIQPAELGDSAVYLCASSLEGAQEQFFGPGTRLTVL.

CDR3 nucleotide sequence: TGTGCCAGCAGCTTGAACAGGGCGATATTATACGAGCAGTACGTC. Protein: CASSLNRAILYEQYV. The chain recombines TRBV5-4 with TRBJ2-7, with D perhaps TRBD1 (6 bases). With 1 base removed from V and 4 bases from J, the gap between germline ends came to 15 bases. The CDR3 runs to 15 residues. Germline V lookup: CDR1 SGHNT, CDR2 YYREEE (reference sequence).

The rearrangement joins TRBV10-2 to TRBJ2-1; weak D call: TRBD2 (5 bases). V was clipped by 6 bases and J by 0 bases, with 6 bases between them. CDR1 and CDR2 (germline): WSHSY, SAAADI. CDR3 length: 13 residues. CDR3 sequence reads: CASRGSSYNEQFF. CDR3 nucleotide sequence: TGCGCCAGCAGGGGGAGCTCCTACAATGAGCAGTTCTTC.

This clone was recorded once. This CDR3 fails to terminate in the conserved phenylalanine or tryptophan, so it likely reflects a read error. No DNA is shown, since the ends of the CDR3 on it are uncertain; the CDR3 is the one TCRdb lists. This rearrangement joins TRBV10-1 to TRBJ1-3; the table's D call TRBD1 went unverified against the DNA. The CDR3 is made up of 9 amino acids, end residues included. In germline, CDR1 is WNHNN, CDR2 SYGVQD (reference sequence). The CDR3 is CAGLVQHTL.

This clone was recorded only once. In nucleotides, the CDR3 is TGTGCCAGCAGTTTATCCGGGGAGGGCTACGAGCAGTACTTC. Amino acid sequence: CASSLSGEGYEQYF. The genes are TRBV28 and TRBJ2-7; 7 nucleotides agree with TRBD2. The CDR3 spans 14 residues. V shed 1 base and J 3 bases; nucleotides not matched to a gene: 3. In germline, CDR1 is MDHEN, CDR2 SYDVKM.

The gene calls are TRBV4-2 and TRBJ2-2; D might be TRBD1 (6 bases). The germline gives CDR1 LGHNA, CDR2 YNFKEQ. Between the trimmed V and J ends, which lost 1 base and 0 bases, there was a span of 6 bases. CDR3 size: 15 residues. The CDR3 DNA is TGTGCCAGCAGCCAAGGGACAGCGAACACCGGGGAGCTGTTTTTT. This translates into CASSQGTANTGELFF.

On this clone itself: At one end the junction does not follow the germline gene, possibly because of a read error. In DNA, the CDR3 is TGTGCCTCAAGCCTGGGTAGCGATCAGCCCCAGCATTTT. This codes for CASSLGSDQPQHF. V usage is TRBV30 and J usage is TRBJ1-5; unclear D gene. The CDR3 contains 13 residues. Germline assignment: CDR1 GTSNPN and CDR2 SVGIG (reference sequence).

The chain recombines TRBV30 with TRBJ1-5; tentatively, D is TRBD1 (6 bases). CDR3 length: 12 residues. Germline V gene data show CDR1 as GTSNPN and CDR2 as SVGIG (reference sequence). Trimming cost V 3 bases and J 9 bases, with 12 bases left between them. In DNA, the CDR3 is TGTGCCTGGAGAGGGGGTGGGGGGCCCCAGCATTTT. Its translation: CAWRGGGGPQHF.

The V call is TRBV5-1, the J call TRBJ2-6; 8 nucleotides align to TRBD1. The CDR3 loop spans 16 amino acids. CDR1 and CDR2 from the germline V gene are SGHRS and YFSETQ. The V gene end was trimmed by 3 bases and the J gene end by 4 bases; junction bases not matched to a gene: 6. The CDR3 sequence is CASSSIQGAGANVLTF. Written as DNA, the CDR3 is TGCGCCAGCAGCTCCATTCAGGGGGCAGGGGCCAACGTCCTGACTTTC.

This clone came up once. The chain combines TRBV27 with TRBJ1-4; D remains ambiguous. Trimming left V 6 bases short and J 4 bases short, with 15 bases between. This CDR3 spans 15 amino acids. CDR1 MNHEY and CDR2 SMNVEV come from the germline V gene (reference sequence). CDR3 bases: TGTGCCAGCAGGCCGCTGGCGGGTGTTAATGAAAAACTGTTTTTT. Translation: CASRPLAGVNEKLFF.

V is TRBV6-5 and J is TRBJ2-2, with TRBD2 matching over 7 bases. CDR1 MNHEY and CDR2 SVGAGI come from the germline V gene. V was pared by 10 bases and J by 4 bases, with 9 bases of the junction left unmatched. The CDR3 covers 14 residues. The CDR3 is CAIGLDGGTGELFF. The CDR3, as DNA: TGTGCCATTGGACTAGATGGGGGCACCGGGGAGCTGTTTTTT.

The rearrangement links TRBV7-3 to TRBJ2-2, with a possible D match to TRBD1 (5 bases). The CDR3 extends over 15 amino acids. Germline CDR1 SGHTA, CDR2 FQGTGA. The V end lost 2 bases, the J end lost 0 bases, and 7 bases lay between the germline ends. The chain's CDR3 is CASSLGAPNTGELFF. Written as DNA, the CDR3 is TGTGCCAGCAGCTTAGGGGCACCGAACACCGGGGAGCTGTTTTTT.

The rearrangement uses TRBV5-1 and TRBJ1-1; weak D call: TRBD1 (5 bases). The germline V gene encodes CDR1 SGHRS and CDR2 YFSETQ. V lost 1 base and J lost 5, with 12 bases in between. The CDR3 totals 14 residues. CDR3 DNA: TGCGCCAGCAGCTTGTTAGGGGTCGGAACTGAAGCTTTCTTT. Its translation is CASSLLGVGTEAFF. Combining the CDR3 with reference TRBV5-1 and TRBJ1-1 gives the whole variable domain KAGVTQTPRYLIKTRGQQVTLSCSPISGHRSVSWYQQTPGQGLQFLFEYFSETQRNKGNFPGRFSGRQFSNSRSEMNVSTLELGDSALYLCASSLLGVGTEAFFGQGTRLTVV.

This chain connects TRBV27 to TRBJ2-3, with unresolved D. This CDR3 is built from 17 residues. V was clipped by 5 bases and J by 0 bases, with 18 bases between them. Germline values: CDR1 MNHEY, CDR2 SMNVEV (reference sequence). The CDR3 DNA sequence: TGTGCCAGCAGTCTAAGCCAGTTACCGATCAGCACAGATACGCAGTATTTT. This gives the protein CASSLSQLPISTDTQYF.

The CDR3 region has the DNA TGTGCCAGTAGTATAGATCTGGTAAGCCCACGGGCTTTCTTT. Encoded protein: CASSIDLVSPRAFF. The chain has TRBV19 and TRBJ1-1; D unclear. V lost 0 bases to trimming and J lost 11 bases, with 16 bases between them. Germline-derived CDR1 and CDR2 are LNHDA and SQIVND (reference sequence). This CDR3 is 14 amino acids long.

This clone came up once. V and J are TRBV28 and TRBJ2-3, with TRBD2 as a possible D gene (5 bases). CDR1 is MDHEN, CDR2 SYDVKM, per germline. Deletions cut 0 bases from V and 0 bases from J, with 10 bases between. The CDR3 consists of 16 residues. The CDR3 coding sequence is TGTGCCAGCAGTTTATGGGACTGGACTAGCACAGATACGCAGTATTTT. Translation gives CASSLWDWTSTDTQYF.

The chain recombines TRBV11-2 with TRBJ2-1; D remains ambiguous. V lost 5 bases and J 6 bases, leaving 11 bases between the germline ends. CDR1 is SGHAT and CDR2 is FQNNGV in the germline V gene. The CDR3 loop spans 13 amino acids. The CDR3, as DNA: TGTGCCAGCAGCCGGCTTCCGGGCAATGAGCAGTTCTTC. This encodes CASSRLPGNEQFF.

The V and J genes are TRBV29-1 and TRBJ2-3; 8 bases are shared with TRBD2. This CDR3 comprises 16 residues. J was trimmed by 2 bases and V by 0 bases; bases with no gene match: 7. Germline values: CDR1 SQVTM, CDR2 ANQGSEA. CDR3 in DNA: TGCAGCGTTGAAGATGGTCCGGGGGGGTTCACAGATACGCAGTATTTT. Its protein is CSVEDGPGGFTDTQYF.

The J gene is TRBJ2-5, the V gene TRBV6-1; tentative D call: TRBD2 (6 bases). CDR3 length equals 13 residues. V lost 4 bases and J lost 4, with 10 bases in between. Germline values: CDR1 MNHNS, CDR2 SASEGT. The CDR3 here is CASSGRRGETQYF. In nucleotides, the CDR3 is TGTGCCAGCAGTGGCAGGAGGGGAGAGACCCAGTACTTC.

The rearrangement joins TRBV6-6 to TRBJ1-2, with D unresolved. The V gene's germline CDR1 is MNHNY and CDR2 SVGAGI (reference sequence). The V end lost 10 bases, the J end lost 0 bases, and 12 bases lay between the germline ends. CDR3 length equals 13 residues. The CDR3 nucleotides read TGTGCCATCACCCGAGAGCCTAACTATGGCTACACCTTC. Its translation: CAITREPNYGYTF.

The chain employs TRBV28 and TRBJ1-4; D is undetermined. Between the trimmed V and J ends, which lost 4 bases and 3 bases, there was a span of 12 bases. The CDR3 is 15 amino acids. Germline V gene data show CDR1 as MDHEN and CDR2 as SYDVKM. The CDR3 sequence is CASSSPRQANEKLFF. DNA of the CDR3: TGTGCCAGCAGTTCTCCTCGGCAGGCTAATGAAAAACTGTTTTTT.

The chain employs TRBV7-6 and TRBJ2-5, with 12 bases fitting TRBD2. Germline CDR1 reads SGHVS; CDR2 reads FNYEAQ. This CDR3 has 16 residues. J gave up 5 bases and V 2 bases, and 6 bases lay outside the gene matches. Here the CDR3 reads CASSLTGLAGKETQYF. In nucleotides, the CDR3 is TGTGCCAGCAGCTTAACCGGACTAGCGGGGAAGGAGACCCAGTACTTC. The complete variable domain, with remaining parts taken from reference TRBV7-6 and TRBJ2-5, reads GAGVSQSPRYKVTKRGQDVALRCDPISGHVSLYWYRQALGQGPEFLTYFNYEAQQDKSGLPNDRFSAERPEGSISTLTIQRTEQRDSAMYRCASSLTGLAGKETQYFGPGTRLLVL.

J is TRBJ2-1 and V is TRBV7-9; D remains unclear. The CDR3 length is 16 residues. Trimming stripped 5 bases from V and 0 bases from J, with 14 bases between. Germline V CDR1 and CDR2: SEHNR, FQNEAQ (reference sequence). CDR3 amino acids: CASSKDRLSSYNEQFF. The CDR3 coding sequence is TGTGCCAGCAGCAAGGACCGATTAAGCTCCTACAATGAGCAGTTCTTC.

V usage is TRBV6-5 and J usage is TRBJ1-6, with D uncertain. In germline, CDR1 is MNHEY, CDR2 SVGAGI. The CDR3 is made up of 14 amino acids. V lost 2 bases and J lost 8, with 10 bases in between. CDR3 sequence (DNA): TGTGCCAGCAGTTACAACGGCTGGGATTCACCCCTCCACTTT. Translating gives CASSYNGWDSPLHF.